The clone carrying this T cell receptor (beta chain) was seen more than once but under ten times. The target antigen is unknown. The data are from a study of T cell repertoires in cytomegalovirus infection. Study context: It was the public TCR beta signatures that indicated both CMV infection and matching HLA type. Study observations and caveats: HLA-C-restricted, CMV-specific TCR beta clonotypes were dominant ex vivo.

TCRdb re-analysed the reads in MiXCR, keeping a single row per CDR3 protein. The sample has roughly 310,000 distinct CDR3 sequences, about a sixth seen once. The sample was PBMCs. This sequence was found in a human donor in good health (CMV status not recorded). Some clones in this sample may be carry-over from other donors' samples.

In nucleotides, the CDR3 is TGTGCCAGCAGTCAAGGGACAGTGCGGAACACTGAAGCTTTCTTT. Its protein is CASSQGTVRNTEAFF. This sequence joins TRBV2 and TRBJ1-1; the match to TRBD1 covers 7 bases. The V segment lost 5 bases and the J segment 1 base; nucleotides outside the gene matches: 7. Germline lookup yields CDR1 SNHLY and CDR2 FYNNEI. The CDR3 spans 15 residues.